Described below is a single T cell receptor beta chain sequence and its context. Its target is not known. Germline loops: CDR1 SGHDT, CDR2 YYEEEE. The CDR3 is made up of 18 amino acids. V lost 1 base to trimming and J lost 2 bases; unmatched junction nucleotides: 10. The data were taken from a study of T cell responses to AZD1222 COVID-19 vaccine. Study-level points and caveats: Distributed over spike, vaccine-associated CD4 TCRs predominated at 160-218 and 743-854. At baseline, just 5 or 6 AZD1222 recipients tested seropositive.

TCRdb keeps only in-frame clones here, not all; method: immunoSEQ multiplex PCR. The sample lists tens of thousands of clones; under 85% were seen once. Specimen: peripheral blood, collected on day 0 of AZD1222 vaccination. This receptor was identified in an adult in good health. The chain carries TRBV5-6 and TRBJ2-1; 9 bases map to TRBD2. CDR3 sequence reads: CASSLTAGGYRAYNEQFF. Here the CDR3 DNA reads TGTGCCAGCAGCTTGACGGCGGGAGGGTACCGCGCCTACAATGAGCAGTTCTTC.